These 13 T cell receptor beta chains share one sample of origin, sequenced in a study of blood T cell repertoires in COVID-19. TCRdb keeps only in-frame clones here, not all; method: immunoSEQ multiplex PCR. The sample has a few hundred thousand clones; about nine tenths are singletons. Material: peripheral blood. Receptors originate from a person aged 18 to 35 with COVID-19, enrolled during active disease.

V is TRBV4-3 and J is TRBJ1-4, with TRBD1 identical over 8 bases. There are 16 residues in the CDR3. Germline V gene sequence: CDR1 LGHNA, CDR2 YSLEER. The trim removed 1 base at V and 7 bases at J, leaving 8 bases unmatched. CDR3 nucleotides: TGCGCCAGCAGCCAAGGGCAGGGGGCGCTTATTGAAAAACTGTTTTTT. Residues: CASSQGQGALIEKLFF.

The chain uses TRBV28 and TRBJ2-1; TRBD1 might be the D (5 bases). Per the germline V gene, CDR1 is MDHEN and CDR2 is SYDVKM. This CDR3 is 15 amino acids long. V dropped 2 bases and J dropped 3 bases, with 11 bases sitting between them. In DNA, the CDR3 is TGTGCCAGCAGTTTACAGGGAATAGTCTACAATGAGCAGTTCTTC. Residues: CASSLQGIVYNEQFF.

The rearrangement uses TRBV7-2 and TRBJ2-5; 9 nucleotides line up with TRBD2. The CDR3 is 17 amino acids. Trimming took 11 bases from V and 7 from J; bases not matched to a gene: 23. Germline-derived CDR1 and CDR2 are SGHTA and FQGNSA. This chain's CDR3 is CAVRSKGLAGSVGTQYF. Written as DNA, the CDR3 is TGTGCCGTCAGATCCAAGGGTCTAGCGGGATCGGTTGGGACCCAGTACTTC. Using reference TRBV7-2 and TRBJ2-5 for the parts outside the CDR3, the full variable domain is GAGVSQSPSNKVTEKGKDVELRCDPISGHTALYWYRQSLGQGLEFLIYFQGNSAPDKSGLPSDRFSAERTGGSVSTLTIQRTQQEDSAVYLCAVRSKGLAGSVGTQYFGPGTRLLVL.

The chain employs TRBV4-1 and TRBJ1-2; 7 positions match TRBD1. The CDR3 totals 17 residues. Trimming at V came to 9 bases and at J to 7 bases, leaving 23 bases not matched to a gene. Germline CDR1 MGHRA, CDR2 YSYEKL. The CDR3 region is CASHAPGQSLRVAGYTF. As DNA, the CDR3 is TGCGCCAGTCATGCGCCGGGACAGAGTCTCCGGGTCGCTGGCTACACCTTC.

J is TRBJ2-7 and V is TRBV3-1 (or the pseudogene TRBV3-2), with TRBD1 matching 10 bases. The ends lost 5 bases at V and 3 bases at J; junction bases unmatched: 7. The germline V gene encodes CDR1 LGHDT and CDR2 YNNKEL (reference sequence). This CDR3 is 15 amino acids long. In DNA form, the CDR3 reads TGTGCCAGCAGCGAAACCGGGACAGGGGACTACGAGCAGTACTTC. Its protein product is CASSETGTGDYEQYF.

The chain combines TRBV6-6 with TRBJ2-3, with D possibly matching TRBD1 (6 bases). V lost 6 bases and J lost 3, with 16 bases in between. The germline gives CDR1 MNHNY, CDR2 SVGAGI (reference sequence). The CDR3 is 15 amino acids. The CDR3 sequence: CASSHRAAGTDTQYF. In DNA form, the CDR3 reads TGTGCCAGCAGCCACAGGGCCGCCGGGACAGATACGCAGTATTTT.

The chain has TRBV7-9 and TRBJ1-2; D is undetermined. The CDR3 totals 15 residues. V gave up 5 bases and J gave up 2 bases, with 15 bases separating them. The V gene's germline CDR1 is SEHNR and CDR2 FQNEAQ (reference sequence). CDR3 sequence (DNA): TGTGCCAGCAGCCATCCGGGGTCTTCAAACTATGGCTACACCTTC. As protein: CASSHPGSSNYGYTF.

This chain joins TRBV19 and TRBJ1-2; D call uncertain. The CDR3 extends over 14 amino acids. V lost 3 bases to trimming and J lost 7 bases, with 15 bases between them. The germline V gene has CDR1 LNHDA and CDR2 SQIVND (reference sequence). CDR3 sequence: CASSILDGNVGYTF. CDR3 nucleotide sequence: TGTGCCAGTAGTATCCTTGACGGGAACGTTGGCTACACCTTC. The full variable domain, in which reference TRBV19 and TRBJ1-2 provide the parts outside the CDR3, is DGGITQSPKYLFRKEGQNVTLSCEQNLNHDAMYWYRQDPGQGLRLIYYSQIVNDFQKGDIAEGYSVSREKKESFPLTVTSAQKNPTAFYLCASSILDGNVGYTFGSGTRLTVV.

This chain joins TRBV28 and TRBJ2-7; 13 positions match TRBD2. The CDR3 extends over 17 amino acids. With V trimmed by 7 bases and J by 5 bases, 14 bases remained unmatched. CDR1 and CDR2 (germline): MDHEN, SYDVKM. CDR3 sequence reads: CASTDLLRTSGRNEQYF. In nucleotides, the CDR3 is TGTGCCAGCACCGACCTTCTCCGGACTAGCGGGAGAAACGAGCAGTACTTC.

CDR3 protein: CASSPGTIWVGYTF. CDR3 in DNA: TGTGCCAGTAGTCCCGGGACTATTTGGGTCGGCTACACCTTC. The rearrangement links TRBV19 to TRBJ1-2; tentatively, D is TRBD1 (5 bases). This CDR3 region has 14 residues. Deletions cut 5 bases from V and 8 bases from J, with 18 bases between. The germline V gene encodes CDR1 LNHDA and CDR2 SQIVND (reference sequence).

The DNA for the CDR3 is TGCACCAGCAGCAAAAAAGGGGCAAGAGGTGAAGCTTTCTTT. Protein product: CTSSKKGARGEAFF. V usage is TRBV1 and J usage is TRBJ1-1; TRBD1 is taken as the D call from the table, unchecked against the DNA. TRBV1 counts as a pseudogene. CDR3 size: 14 residues.

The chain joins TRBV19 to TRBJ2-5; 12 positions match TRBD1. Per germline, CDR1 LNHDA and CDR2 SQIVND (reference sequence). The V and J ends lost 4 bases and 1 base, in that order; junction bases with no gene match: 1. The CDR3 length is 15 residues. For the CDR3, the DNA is TGTGCCAGTAGTACGGGACAGGGGGCCCAAGAGACCCAGTACTTC. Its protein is CASSTGQGAQETQYF. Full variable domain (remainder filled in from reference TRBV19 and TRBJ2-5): DGGITQSPKYLFRKEGQNVTLSCEQNLNHDAMYWYRQDPGQGLRLIYYSQIVNDFQKGDIAEGYSVSREKKESFPLTVTSAQKNPTAFYLCASSTGQGAQETQYFGPGTRLLVL.

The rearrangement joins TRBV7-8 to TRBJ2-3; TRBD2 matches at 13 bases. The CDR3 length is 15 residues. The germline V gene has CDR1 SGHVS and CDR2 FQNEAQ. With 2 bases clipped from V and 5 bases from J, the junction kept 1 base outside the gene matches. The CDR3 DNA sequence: TGTGCCAGCAGCTTAACTAGCGGGAGGGGAGATACGCAGTATTTT. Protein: CASSLTSGRGDTQYF.